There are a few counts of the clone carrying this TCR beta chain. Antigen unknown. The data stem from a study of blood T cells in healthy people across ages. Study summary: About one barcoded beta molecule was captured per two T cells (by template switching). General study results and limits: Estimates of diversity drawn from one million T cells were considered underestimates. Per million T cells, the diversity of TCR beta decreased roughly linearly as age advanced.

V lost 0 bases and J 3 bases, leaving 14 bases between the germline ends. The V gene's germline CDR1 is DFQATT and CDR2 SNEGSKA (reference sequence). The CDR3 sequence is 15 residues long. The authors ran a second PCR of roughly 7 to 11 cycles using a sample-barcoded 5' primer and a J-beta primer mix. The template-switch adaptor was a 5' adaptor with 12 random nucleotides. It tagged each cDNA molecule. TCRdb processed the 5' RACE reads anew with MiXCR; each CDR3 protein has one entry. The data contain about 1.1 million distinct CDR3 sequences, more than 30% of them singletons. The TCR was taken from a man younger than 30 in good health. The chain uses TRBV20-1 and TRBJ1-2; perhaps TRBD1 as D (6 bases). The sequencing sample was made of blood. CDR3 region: CSARDQEQGDYGYTF. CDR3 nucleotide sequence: TGCAGTGCTAGAGATCAGGAACAGGGTGACTATGGCTACACCTTC.